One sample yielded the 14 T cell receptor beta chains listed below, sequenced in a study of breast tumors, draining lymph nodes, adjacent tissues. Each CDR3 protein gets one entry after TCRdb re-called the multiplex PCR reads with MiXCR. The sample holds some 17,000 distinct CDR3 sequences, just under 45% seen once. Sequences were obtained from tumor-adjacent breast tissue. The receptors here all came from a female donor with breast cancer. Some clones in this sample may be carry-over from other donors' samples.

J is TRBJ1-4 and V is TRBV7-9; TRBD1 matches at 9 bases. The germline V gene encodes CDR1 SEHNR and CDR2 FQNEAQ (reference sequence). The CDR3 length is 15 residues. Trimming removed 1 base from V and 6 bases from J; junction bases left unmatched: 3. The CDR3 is CASSLGGQGDEKLFF. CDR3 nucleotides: TGTGCCAGCAGCTTAGGGGGACAGGGAGATGAAAAACTGTTTTTT.

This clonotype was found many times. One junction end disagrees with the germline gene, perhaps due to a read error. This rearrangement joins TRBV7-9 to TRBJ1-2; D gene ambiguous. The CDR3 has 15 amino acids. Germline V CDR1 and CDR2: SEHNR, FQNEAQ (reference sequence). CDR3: CASSRTATSSHGYPF. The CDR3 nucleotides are TGTGCCAGCAGCCGCACGGCAACAAGTTCTCATGGCTACCCCTTC. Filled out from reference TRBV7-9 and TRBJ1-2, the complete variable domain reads DTGVSQNPRHKITKRGQNVTFRCDPISEHNRLYWYRQTLGQGPEFLTYFQNEAQLEKSRLLSDRFSAERPKGSFSTLEIQRTEQGDSAMYLCASSRTATSSHGYPFGSGTRLTVV.

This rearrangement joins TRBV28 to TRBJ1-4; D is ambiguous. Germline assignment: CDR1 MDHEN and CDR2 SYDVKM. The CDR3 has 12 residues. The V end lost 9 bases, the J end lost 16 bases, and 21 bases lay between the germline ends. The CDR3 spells CASRTANENPFF. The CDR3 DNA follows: TGTGCCAGTAGGACGGCGAATGAAAACCCGTTTTTT.

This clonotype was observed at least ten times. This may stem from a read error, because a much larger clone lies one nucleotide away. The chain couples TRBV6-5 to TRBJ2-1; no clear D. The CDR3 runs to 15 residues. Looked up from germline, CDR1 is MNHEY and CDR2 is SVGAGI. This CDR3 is CASRREPLPYNEQLF. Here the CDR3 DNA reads TGTGCCAGCAGACGCGAACCACTCCCCTACAATGAGCAGCTCTTC.

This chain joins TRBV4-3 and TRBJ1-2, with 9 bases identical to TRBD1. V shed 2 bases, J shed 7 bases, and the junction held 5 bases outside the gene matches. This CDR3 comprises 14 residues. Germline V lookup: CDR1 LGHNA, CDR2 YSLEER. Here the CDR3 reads CASSQFGTGFGYTF. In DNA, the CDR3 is TGCGCCAGCAGCCAATTCGGGACAGGGTTTGGCTACACCTTC.

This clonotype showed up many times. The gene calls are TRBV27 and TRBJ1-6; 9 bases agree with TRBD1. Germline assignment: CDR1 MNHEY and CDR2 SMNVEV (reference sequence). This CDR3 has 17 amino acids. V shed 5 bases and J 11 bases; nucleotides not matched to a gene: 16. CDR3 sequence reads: CASSPLRTGEYHPPLHF. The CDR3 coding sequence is TGTGCCAGCAGTCCTCTCAGGACAGGGGAATATCATCCACCCCTCCACTTT.

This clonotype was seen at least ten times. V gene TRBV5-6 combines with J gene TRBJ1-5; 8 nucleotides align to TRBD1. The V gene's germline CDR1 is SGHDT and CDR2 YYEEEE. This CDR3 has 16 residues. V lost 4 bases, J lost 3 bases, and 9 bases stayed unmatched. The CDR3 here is CASSPRQGANNQPQHF. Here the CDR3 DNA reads TGTGCCAGCAGCCCCCGTCAGGGGGCGAACAATCAGCCCCAGCATTTT. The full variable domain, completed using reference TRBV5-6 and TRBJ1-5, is DAGVTQSPTHLIKTRGQQVTLRCSPKSGHDTVSWYQQALGQGPQFIFQYYEEEERQRGNFPDRFSGHQFPNYSSELNVNALLLGDSALYLCASSPRQGANNQPQHFGDGTRLSIL.

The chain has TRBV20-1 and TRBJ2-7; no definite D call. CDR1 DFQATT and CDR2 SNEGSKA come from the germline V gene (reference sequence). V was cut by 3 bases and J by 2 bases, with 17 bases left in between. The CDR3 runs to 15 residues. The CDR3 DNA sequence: TGCAGTGCTAGTTCCGGAAAAGGATCTCCCTACGAGCAGTACTTC. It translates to CSASSGKGSPYEQYF.

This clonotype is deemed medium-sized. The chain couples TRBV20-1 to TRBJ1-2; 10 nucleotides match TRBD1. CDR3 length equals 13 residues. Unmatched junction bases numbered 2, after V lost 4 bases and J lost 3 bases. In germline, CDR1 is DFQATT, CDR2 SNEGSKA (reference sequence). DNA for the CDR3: TGCAGTGCTACGACAGGGGGCGACTATGGCTACACCTTC. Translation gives CSATTGGDYGYTF.

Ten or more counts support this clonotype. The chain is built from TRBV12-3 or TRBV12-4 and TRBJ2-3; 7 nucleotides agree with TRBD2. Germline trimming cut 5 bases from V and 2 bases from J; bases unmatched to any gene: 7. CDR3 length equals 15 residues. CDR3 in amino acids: CASSLGLEVTDTQYF. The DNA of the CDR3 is TGTGCCAGCAGTCTAGGACTAGAAGTCACAGATACGCAGTATTTT.

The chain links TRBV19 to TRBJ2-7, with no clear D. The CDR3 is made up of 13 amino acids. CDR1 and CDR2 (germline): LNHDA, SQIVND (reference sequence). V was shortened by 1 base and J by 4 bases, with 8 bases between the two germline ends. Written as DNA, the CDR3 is TGTGCCAGTAGTATAGGCGGAGAGTACGAGCAGTACTTC. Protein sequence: CASSIGGEYEQYF.

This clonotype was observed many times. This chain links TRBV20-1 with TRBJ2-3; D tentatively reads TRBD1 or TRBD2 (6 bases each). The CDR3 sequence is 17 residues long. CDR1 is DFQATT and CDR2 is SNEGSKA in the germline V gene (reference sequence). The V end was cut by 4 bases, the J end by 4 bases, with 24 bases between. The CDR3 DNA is TGCAGTGCTATAACCCCCCGACGGACAAGGGGGGCAGATACGCAGTATTTT. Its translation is CSAITPRRTRGADTQYF.

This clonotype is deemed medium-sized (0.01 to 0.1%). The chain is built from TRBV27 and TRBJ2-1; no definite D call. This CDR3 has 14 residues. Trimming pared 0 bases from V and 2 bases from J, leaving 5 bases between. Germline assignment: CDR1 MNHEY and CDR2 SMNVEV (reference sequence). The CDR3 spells CASSLSSAYNEQFF. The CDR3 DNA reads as TGTGCCAGCAGTTTATCGTCCGCCTACAATGAGCAGTTCTTC.

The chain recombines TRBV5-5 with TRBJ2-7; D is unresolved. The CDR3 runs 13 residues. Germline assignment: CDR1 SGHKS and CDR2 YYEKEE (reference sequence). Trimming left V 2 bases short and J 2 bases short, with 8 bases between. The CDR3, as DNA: TGTGCCAGCAGCTTCCGAGTTACCTACGAGCAGTACTTC. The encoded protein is CASSFRVTYEQYF.